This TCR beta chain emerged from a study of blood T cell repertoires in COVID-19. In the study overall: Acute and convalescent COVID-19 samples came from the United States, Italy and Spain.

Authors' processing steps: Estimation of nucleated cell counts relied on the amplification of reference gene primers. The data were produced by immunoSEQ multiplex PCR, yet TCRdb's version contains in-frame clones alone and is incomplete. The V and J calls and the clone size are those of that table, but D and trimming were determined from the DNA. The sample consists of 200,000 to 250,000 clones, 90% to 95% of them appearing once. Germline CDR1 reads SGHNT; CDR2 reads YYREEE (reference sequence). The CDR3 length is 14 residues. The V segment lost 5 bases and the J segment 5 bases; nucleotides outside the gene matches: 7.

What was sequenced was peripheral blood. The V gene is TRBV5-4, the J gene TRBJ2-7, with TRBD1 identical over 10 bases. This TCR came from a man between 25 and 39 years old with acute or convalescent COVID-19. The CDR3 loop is CASSPRDRGDEQYF. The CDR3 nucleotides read TGTGCCAGCAGTCCTCGGGACAGGGGTGACGAGCAGTACTTC.